This T cell receptor (beta chain) stems from a study of T-cell memory formation after mild COVID-19. Germline V CDR1 and CDR2: KGHSH, LQKENI. Trimming removed 4 bases from V and 5 bases from J, with 16 bases in between. There are 15 residues in the CDR3. One entry per CDR3 protein results from TCRdb running MiXCR on the 5' RACE reads. The table lists about 350,000 distinct CDR3 sequences, roughly an eighth of them singletons. In this sample, this clonotype turned up a few times. V gene TRBV18 combines with J gene TRBJ2-3; D perhaps matches TRBD1 (5 bases). This TCR was recovered from a man aged 18 to 29 who had mild COVID-19 (a few samples of this study predate the infection). Cell type and time point are not known. Sequenced input: PBMCs or a T cell subset sorted from them (not recorded which). In DNA form, the CDR3 reads TGTGCCAGCTCACTCAACCTCCAGGGTTTAGATACGCAGTATTTT. Its protein is CASSLNLQGLDTQYF.